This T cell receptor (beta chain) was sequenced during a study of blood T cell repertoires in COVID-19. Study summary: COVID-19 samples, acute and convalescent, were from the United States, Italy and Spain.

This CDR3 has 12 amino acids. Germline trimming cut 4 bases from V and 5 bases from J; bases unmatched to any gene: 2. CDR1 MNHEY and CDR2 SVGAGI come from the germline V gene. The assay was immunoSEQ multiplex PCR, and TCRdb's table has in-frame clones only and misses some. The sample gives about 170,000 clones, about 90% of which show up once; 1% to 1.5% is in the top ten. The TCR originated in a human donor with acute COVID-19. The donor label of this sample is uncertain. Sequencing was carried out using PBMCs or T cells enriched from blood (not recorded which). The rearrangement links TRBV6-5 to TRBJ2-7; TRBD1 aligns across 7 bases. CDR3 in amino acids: CASSLQGNEQYF. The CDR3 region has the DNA TGTGCCAGCAGTTTACAGGGGAACGAGCAGTACTTC.